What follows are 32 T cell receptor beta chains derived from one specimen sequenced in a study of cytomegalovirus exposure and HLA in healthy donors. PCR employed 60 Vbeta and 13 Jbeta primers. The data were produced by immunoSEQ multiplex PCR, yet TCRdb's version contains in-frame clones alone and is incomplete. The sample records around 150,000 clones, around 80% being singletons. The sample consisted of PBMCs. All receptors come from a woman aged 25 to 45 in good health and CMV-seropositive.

The CDR3 spells CASSYTGGPGNTIYF. CDR3 sequence (DNA): TGTGCCAGCAGCTATACAGGCGGACCTGGAAACACCATATATTTT. This chain connects TRBV27 to TRBJ1-3; D is possibly TRBD1 (5 bases). Germline CDR1 is MNHEY and CDR2 is SMNVEV (reference sequence). The CDR3 totals 15 residues. V lost 6 bases and J lost 2, with 14 bases in between.

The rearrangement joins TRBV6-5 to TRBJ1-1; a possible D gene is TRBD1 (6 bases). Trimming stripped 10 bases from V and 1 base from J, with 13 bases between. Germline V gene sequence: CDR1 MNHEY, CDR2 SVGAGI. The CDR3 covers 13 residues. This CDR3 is CAIWGPENTEAFF. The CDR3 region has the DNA TGTGCCATTTGGGGGCCTGAGAACACTGAAGCTTTCTTT.

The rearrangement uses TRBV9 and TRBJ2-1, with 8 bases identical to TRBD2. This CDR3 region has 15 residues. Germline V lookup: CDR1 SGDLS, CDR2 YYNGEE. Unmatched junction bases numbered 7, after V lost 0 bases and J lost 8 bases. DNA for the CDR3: TGTGCCAGCAGCGTAGGTCGGGGGGGCCTTTATGAGCAGTTCTTC. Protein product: CASSVGRGGLYEQFF.

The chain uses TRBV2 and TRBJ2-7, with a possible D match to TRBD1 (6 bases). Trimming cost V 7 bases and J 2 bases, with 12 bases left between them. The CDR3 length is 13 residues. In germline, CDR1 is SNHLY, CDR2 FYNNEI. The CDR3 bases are TGTGCCAGCAAAGTGACAGGAACCTACGAGCAGTACTTC. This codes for CASKVTGTYEQYF.

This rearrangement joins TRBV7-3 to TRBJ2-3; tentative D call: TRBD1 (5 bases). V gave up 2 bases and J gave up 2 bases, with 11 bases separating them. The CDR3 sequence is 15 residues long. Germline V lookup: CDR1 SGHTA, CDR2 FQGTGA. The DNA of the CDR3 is TGTGCCAGCAGCTTATTAGGGGTTCCCACAGATACGCAGTATTTT. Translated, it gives CASSLLGVPTDTQYF.

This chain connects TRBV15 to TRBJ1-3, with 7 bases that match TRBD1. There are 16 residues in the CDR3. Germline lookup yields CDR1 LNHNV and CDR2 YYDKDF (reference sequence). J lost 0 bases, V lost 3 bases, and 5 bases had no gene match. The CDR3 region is CATSRGQRNSGNTIYF. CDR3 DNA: TGTGCCACCAGCAGGGGACAGCGGAACTCTGGAAACACCATATATTTT.

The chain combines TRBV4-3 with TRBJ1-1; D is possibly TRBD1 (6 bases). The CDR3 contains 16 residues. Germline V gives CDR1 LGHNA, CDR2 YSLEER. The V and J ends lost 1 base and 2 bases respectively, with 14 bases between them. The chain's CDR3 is CASSQVGGLANTEAFF. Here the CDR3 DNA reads TGCGCCAGCAGCCAAGTGGGGGGGCTGGCAAACACTGAAGCTTTCTTT.

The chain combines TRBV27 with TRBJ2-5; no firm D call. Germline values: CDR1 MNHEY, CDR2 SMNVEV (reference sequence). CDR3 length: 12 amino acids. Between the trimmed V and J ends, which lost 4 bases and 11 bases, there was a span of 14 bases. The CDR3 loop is CASSSSVGEQYF. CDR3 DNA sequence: TGTGCCAGCAGTTCCTCCGTAGGAGAGCAGTACTTC.

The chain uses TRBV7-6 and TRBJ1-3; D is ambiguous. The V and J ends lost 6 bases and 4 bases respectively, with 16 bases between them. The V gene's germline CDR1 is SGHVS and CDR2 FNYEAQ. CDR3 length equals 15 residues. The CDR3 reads CASRDLGLEGNTIYF. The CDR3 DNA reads TGTGCCAGCAGAGACCTAGGATTAGAAGGAAACACCATATATTTT.

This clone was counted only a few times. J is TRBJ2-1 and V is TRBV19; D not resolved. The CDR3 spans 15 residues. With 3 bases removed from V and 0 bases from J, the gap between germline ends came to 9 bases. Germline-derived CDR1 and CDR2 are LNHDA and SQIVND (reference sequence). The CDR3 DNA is TGTGCCAGTAGTATCCAACACCGCTCCTACAATGAGCAGTTCTTC. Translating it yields CASSIQHRSYNEQFF.

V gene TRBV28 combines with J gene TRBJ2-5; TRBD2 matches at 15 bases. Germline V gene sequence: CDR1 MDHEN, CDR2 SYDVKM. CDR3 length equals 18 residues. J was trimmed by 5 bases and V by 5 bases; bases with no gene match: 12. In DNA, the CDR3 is TGTGCCAGCAGTGGTCCGGGACTAGCGGGGGGCAGAGGGGAGACCCAGTACTTC. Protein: CASSGPGLAGGRGETQYF.

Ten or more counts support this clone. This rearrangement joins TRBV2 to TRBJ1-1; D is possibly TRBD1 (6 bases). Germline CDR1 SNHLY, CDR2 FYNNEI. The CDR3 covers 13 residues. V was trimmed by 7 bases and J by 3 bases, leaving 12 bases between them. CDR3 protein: CASTGQIDTEAFF. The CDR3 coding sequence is TGTGCCAGCACTGGACAGATCGACACTGAAGCTTTCTTT.

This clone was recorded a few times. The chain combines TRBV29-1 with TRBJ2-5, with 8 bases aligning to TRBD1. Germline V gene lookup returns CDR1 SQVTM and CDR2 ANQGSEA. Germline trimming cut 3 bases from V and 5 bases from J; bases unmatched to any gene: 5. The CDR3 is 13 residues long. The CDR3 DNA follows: TGCAGCGTTGAGCCAGGGGGCGCGGAGACCCAGTACTTC. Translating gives CSVEPGGAETQYF.

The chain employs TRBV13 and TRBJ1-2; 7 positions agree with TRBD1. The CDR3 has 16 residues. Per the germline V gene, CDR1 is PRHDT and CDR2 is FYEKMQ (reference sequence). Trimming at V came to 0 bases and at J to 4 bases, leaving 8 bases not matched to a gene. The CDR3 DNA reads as TGTGCCAGCAGCTTAGGCCGGATAGGGGGCAGCTATGGCTACACCTTC. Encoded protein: CASSLGRIGGSYGYTF.

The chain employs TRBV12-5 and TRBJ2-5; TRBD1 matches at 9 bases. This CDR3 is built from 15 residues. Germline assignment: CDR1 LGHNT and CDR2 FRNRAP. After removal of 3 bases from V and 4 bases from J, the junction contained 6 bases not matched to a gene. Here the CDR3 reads CASGLDRGDGETQYF. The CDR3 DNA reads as TGTGCTAGTGGTTTAGACAGGGGGGACGGAGAGACCCAGTACTTC.

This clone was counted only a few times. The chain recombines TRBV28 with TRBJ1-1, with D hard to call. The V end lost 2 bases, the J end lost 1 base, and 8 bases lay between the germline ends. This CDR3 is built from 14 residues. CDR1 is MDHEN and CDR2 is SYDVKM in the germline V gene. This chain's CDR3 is CASSLRRENTEAFF. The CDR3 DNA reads TGTGCCAGCAGTTTAAGACGGGAGAACACTGAAGCTTTCTTT.

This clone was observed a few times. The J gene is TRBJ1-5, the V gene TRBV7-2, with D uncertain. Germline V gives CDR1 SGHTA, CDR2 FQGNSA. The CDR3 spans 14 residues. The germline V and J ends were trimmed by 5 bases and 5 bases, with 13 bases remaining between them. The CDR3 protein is CASSPGGSHQPQHF. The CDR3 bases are TGTGCCAGCAGCCCCGGAGGGTCCCATCAGCCCCAGCATTTT.

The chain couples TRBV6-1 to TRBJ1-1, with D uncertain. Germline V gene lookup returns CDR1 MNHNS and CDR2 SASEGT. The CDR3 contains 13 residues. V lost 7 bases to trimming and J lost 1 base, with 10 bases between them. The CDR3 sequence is CASNWGGNTEAFF. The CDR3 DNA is TGTGCCAGCAATTGGGGAGGGAACACTGAAGCTTTCTTT.

For the CDR3, the DNA is TGTGCCAGCAGCATTATGGGGGCGGGGGGCCTCAGTTACTGGCCCTACGAGCAGTACTTC. Encoded protein: CASSIMGAGGLSYWPYEQYF. The genes are TRBV5-4 and TRBJ2-7, with 8 bases fitting TRBD2. V trimming: 4 bases; J trimming: 2 bases; junction bases outside the gene matches: 23. Germline CDR1 and CDR2: SGHNT and YYREEE (reference sequence). The CDR3 covers 20 residues.

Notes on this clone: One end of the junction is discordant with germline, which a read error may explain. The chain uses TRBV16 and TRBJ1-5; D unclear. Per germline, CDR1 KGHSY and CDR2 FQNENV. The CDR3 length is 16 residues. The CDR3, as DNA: TGTGCCAGCAGCCAAGGAAACCGGGAGGGCAAACAGCCCCAGCATTTT. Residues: CASSQGNREGKQPQHF.

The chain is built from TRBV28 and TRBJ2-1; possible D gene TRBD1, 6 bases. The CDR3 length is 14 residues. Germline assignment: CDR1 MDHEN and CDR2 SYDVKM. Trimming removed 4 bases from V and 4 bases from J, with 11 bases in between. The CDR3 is CASSSSQGYNEQFF. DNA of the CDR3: TGTGCCAGCAGTTCCTCCCAGGGGTACAATGAGCAGTTCTTC.

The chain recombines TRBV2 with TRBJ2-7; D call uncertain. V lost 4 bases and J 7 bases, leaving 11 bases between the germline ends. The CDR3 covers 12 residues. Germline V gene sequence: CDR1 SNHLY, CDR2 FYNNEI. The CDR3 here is CASSVLNREQYF. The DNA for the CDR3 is TGTGCCAGCAGTGTCCTCAACAGAGAGCAGTACTTC.

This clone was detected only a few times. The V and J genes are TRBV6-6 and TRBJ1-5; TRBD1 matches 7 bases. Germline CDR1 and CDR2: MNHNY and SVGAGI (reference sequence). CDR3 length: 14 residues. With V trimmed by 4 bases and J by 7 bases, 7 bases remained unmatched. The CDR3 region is CASSLTGDRQPQHF. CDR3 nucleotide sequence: TGTGCCAGCAGTTTAACAGGGGATCGCCAGCCCCAGCATTTT.

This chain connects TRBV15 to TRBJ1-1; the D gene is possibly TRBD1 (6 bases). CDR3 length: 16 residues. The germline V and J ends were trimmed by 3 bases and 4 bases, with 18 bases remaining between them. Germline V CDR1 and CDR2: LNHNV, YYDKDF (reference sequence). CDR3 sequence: CATSSLWDTRGTEAFF. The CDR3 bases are TGTGCCACCAGCAGCTTATGGGACACCCGAGGCACTGAAGCTTTCTTT.

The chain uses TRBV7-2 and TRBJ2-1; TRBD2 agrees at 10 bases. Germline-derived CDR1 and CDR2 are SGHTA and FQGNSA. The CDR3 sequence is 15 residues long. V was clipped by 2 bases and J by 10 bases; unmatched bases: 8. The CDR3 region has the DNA TGTGCCAGCAGCTTACTAGCGGGGGCTGTGCCGGAGCAGTTCTTC. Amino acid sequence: CASSLLAGAVPEQFF. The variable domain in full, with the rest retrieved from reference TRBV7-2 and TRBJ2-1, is GAGVSQSPSNKVTEKGKDVELRCDPISGHTALYWYRQSLGQGLEFLIYFQGNSAPDKSGLPSDRFSAERTGGSVSTLTIQRTQQEDSAVYLCASSLLAGAVPEQFFGPGTRLTVL.

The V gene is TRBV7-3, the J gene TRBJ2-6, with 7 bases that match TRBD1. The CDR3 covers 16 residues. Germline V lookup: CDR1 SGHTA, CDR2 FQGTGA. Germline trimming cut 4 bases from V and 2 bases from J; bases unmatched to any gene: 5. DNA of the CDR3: TGTGCCAGCAGCTCGACAGGGTACGCTGGGGCCAACGTCCTGACTTTC. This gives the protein CASSSTGYAGANVLTF.

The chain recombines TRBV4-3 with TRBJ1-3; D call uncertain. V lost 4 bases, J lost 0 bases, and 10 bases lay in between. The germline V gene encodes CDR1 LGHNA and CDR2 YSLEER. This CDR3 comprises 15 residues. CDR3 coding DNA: TGCGCCAGCAGCCTGACTGCAGTCTCTGGAAACACCATATATTTT. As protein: CASSLTAVSGNTIYF.

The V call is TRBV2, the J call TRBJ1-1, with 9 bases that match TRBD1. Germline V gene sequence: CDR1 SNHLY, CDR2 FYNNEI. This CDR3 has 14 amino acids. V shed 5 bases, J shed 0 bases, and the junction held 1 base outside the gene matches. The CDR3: CASSWDRVNTEAFF. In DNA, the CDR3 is TGTGCCAGCAGTTGGGACAGGGTGAACACTGAAGCTTTCTTT.

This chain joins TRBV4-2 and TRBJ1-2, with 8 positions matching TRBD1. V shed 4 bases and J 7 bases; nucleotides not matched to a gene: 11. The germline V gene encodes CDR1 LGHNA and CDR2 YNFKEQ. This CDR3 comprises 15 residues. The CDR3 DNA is TGTGCCAGCAGCCGGGACAGGAGAGTGGAGGGTGGCTACACCTTC. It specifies CASSRDRRVEGGYTF.

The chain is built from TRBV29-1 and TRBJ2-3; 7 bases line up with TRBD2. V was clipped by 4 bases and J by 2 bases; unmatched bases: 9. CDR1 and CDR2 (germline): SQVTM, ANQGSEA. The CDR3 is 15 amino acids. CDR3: CSVVIAGGNTDTQYF. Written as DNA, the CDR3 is TGCAGCGTTGTGATAGCGGGCGGAAACACAGATACGCAGTATTTT.

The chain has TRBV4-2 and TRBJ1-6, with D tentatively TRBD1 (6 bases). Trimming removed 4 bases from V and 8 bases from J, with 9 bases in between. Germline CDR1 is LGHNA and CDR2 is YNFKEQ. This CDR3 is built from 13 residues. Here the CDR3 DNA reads TGTGCCAGCAGCCCCCGACAGGATTCACCCCTCCACTTT. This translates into CASSPRQDSPLHF.

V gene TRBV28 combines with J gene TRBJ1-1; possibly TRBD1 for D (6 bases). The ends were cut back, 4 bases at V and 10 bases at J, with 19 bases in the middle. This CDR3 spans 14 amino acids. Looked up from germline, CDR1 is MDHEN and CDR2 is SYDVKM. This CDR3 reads CASSYVGRGNGAFF. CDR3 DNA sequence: TGTGCCAGCAGTTACGTTGGCAGGGGTAACGGAGCTTTCTTT. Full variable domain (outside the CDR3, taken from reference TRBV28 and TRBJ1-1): DVKVTQSSRYLVKRTGEKVFLECVQDMDHENMFWYRQDPGLGLRLIYFSYDVKMKEKGDIPEGYSVSREKKERFSLILESASTNQTSMYLCASSYVGRGNGAFFGQGTRLTVV.